Following are 30 T cell receptor beta chains from one sample sequenced in a study of blood T cells in healthy people across ages. Together with a sample-barcoded 5' primer, a J-beta primer mix was included in a second PCR lasting about 7 to 12 cycles. Each CDR3 protein gets one entry after TCRdb re-called the 5' RACE reads with MiXCR. There are about 1 million distinct CDR3 sequences in the sample; approximately 25% occur only once, and approximately 0.7% lies in the top ten. The sample was also linked to a second study, of T cells of mothers and their children.

Sequencing was carried out using blood. The receptors originated from a girl aged 2 to 9 in good health.

The J gene is TRBJ2-5, the V gene TRBV29-1; TRBD1 matches at 7 bases. The CDR3 extends over 12 amino acids. V trimming: 6 bases; J trimming: 11 bases; junction bases outside the gene matches: 12. The germline gives CDR1 SQVTM, CDR2 ANQGSEA. The CDR3 region is CSVTGPAQVQYF. The CDR3, as DNA: TGCAGCGTGACAGGGCCTGCGCAGGTGCAGTACTTC.

The chain recombines TRBV9 with TRBJ2-7; D is uncertain. CDR3 length: 15 amino acids. V lost 4 bases, J lost 4 bases, and 18 bases lay in between. The germline V gene encodes CDR1 SGDLS and CDR2 YYNGEE. As DNA, the CDR3 is TGTGCCAGCAGCTCGGACCCAACCCATCCGTACGAGCAGTACTTC. Protein sequence: CASSSDPTHPYEQYF.

V usage is TRBV7-2 and J usage is TRBJ2-5, with 7 positions matching TRBD2. The ends lost 3 bases at V and 5 bases at J; junction bases unmatched: 3. The CDR3 consists of 13 residues. Per germline, CDR1 SGHTA and CDR2 FQGNSA. The CDR3 nucleotides read TGTGCCAGCAGCTTTTTCGGGGGGGAGACCCAGTACTTC. Amino acid sequence: CASSFFGGETQYF.

The chain uses TRBV29-1 and TRBJ1-2; D is undetermined. Trimming cost V 4 bases and J 8 bases, with 17 bases left between them. The germline CDR1 and CDR2 sequences are SQVTM and ANQGSEA. This CDR3 spans 13 amino acids. This CDR3 reads CSVASGAILGYTF. CDR3 bases: TGCAGCGTTGCATCAGGTGCGATATTGGGCTACACCTTC.

This chain links TRBV3-1 with TRBJ2-5; D unclear. The V end was cut by 1 base, the J end by 2 bases, with 8 bases between. CDR1 LGHDT and CDR2 YNNKEL come from the germline V gene (reference sequence). CDR3 size: 14 residues. The CDR3 reads CASSQVNGQETQYF. In nucleotides, the CDR3 is TGTGCCAGCAGCCAAGTGAACGGACAAGAGACCCAGTACTTC.

The chain combines TRBV19 with TRBJ1-2; perhaps TRBD1 as D (5 bases). V lost 3 bases and J 3 bases, leaving 11 bases between the germline ends. Germline V gene sequence: CDR1 LNHDA, CDR2 SQIVND (reference sequence). This CDR3 region has 14 residues. The CDR3 reads CASSIGARDYGYTF. The CDR3 DNA follows: TGTGCCAGTAGTATTGGGGCGCGGGACTATGGCTACACCTTC.

J is TRBJ2-5 and V is TRBV28; possibly TRBD1 for D (5 bases). The DNA matches TRBJ2-7 better at its end, which makes the J call doubtful. CDR3 size: 12 residues. Germline V gene sequence: CDR1 MDHEN, CDR2 SYDVKM. DNA for the CDR3: TGTGCCAGCAGGGGCAGGGTGTACGAGCAGTACTTC. Translation gives CASRGRVYEQYF.

There are a few counts of this clonotype. The chain links TRBV28 to TRBJ2-5; 9 bases match TRBD1. Trimming removed 5 bases from V and 5 bases from J; junction bases left unmatched: 9. Germline CDR1 is MDHEN and CDR2 is SYDVKM. This CDR3 is built from 15 residues. The CDR3 protein is CASSEDRGRAETQYF. The CDR3, as DNA: TGTGCCAGCAGTGAGGACAGGGGCCGTGCGGAGACCCAGTACTTC.

The chain is built from TRBV9 and TRBJ2-2; 10 nucleotides line up with TRBD2. This CDR3 comprises 17 residues. Trimming removed 4 bases from V and 0 bases from J; junction bases left unmatched: 6. Per the germline V gene, CDR1 is SGDLS and CDR2 is YYNGEE. The CDR3 sequence is CASSKLAGIANTGELFF. The CDR3 DNA is TGTGCCAGCAGCAAACTAGCGGGGATCGCGAACACCGGGGAGCTGTTTTTT.

Ten or more counts support this clonotype. J is TRBJ2-5 and V is TRBV6-6, with a tentative D call TRBD2 (6 bases). The germline gives CDR1 MNHNY, CDR2 SVGAGI (reference sequence). V lost 0 bases and J lost 4, with 6 bases in between. CDR3 size: 13 residues. CDR3 protein: CASSYSGGETQYF. CDR3 nucleotides: TGTGCCAGCAGTTACTCGGGGGGAGAGACCCAGTACTTC.

This clonotype turned up a few times. J is TRBJ2-5 and V is TRBV28; 10 bases fit TRBD1. The CDR3 contains 15 residues. In germline, CDR1 is MDHEN, CDR2 SYDVKM. V lost 5 bases and J lost 5; bases outside the gene matches: 8. The CDR3 DNA reads TGTGCCAGCAGTCCTCGGGACAGGGGAATGGAGACCCAGTACTTC. Its protein product is CASSPRDRGMETQYF.

This clonotype appeared a few times. J is TRBJ1-2 and V is TRBV29-1; 9 bases are a match to TRBD1. CDR1 is SQVTM, CDR2 ANQGSEA, per germline. The V segment lost 6 bases and the J segment 7 bases; nucleotides outside the gene matches: 9. This CDR3 region has 13 residues. CDR3 amino acids: CSVQGAGTSGYTF. The CDR3 DNA reads TGCAGCGTACAGGGGGCGGGAACTTCTGGCTACACCTTC.

This clonotype turned up a few times. The chain combines TRBV29-1 with TRBJ2-5; 9 bases match TRBD2. V lost 1 base to trimming and J lost 2 bases; unmatched junction nucleotides: 14. The CDR3 consists of 18 residues. Germline-derived CDR1 and CDR2 are SQVTM and ANQGSEA. The CDR3 bases are TGCAGCGTTGAAGGGTCAATAGCTAGCGGGGTACTTCAAGAGACCCAGTACTTC. It codes for CSVEGSIASGVLQETQYF.

This clonotype was detected once. This rearrangement joins TRBV6-5 to TRBJ2-2; D is uncertain. V dropped 3 bases and J dropped 6 bases, with 8 bases sitting between them. The CDR3 totals 13 residues. CDR1 is MNHEY and CDR2 is SVGAGI in the germline V gene. CDR3 loop: CASSYSGPGELFF. The CDR3 DNA reads TGTGCCAGCAGTTATTCGGGCCCCGGGGAGCTGTTTTTT.

CDR3 residues: CASSAISGWGNDEQFF. For the CDR3, the DNA is TGTGCCAGCAGTGCGATATCAGGGTGGGGCAACGATGAGCAGTTCTTC. This chain links TRBV12-3 or TRBV12-4 with TRBJ2-5; D perhaps matches TRBD1 (5 bases). Judging by the DNA end, TRBJ2-1 fits better; the J call may be wrong. The CDR3 sequence is 16 residues long.

This chain uses TRBV6-6 with TRBJ1-6; the match to TRBD1 covers 7 bases. Germline V gene sequence: CDR1 MNHNY, CDR2 SVGAGI (reference sequence). The CDR3 has 13 residues. Trimming took 10 bases from V and 9 from J; bases not matched to a gene: 9. The DNA for the CDR3 is TGTGCCACCACGGTCAGGGGGAGTTCACCCCTCCACTTT. It translates to CATTVRGSSPLHF.

The table lists this clonotype with a few counts. The chain links TRBV7-2 to TRBJ2-7; D is tentatively TRBD1 or TRBD2 (5 bases each). Trimming cost V 4 bases and J 4 bases, with 11 bases left between them. The CDR3 sequence is 13 residues long. Germline V gene data show CDR1 as SGHTA and CDR2 as FQGNSA. The CDR3 spells CASSWRTSYEQYF. CDR3 sequence (DNA): TGTGCCAGCAGCTGGAGGACATCGTACGAGCAGTACTTC. The full variable domain, with the rest looked up from reference TRBV7-2 and TRBJ2-7, is GAGVSQSPSNKVTEKGKDVELRCDPISGHTALYWYRQSLGQGLEFLIYFQGNSAPDKSGLPSDRFSAERTGGSVSTLTIQRTQQEDSAVYLCASSWRTSYEQYFGPGTRLTVT.

This clonotype was observed a handful of times. The V gene is TRBV29-1, the J gene TRBJ2-5, with D perhaps being TRBD1 or TRBD2 (5 bases each). In germline, CDR1 is SQVTM, CDR2 ANQGSEA. The CDR3 totals 13 residues. V lost 3 bases and J 0 bases, leaving 8 bases between the germline ends. The DNA of the CDR3 is TGCAGCGTTGAGGGGGAGTACCAAGAGACCCAGTACTTC. It specifies CSVEGEYQETQYF.

This clonotype turned up a few times. V usage is TRBV3-1 and J usage is TRBJ1-1, with 7 bases lining up with TRBD1. The CDR3 length is 17 residues. Looked up from germline, CDR1 is LGHDT and CDR2 is YNNKEL (reference sequence). V shed 3 bases, J shed 7 bases, and the junction held 17 bases outside the gene matches. This chain's CDR3 is CASSHLGQAREGLEAFF. Written as DNA, the CDR3 is TGTGCCAGCAGCCATTTAGGACAGGCCCGCGAGGGCCTTGAAGCTTTCTTT.

The J gene is TRBJ1-1, the V gene TRBV9; a possible D gene is TRBD1 (5 bases). There are 14 residues in the CDR3. Trimming cost V 2 bases and J 1 base, with 9 bases left between them. Germline lookup yields CDR1 SGDLS and CDR2 YYNGEE. The CDR3 protein is CASSVTQGNTEAFF. Written as DNA, the CDR3 is TGTGCCAGCAGCGTCACGCAGGGGAACACTGAAGCTTTCTTT.

This rearrangement joins TRBV6-2 or TRBV6-3 to TRBJ1-1; D gene unclear. V gave up 6 bases and J gave up 0 bases, with 14 bases separating them. The germline V gene encodes CDR1 MNHEY and CDR2 SVGEGT. This CDR3 has 15 amino acids. CDR3 nucleotides: TGTGCCAGCAGGCCCTCCCGGTACATGAACACTGAAGCTTTCTTT. Translated: CASRPSRYMNTEAFF.

This clonotype was recorded a few times. The V gene is TRBV28, the J gene TRBJ1-2; D is possibly TRBD1 (6 bases). In germline, CDR1 is MDHEN, CDR2 SYDVKM. The CDR3 has 13 residues. Trimming shortened V by 5 bases and J by 8 bases, and 15 bases separated the two germline ends. The CDR3 coding sequence is TGTGCCAGCAGTCCTACAGGGTGGGGGGGCTACACCTTC. Protein: CASSPTGWGGYTF.

The chain couples TRBV10-3 to TRBJ2-1, with 10 nucleotides matching TRBD2. V shed 7 bases, J shed 10 bases, and the junction held 4 bases outside the gene matches. In germline, CDR1 is ENHRY, CDR2 SYGVKD. CDR3 size: 12 residues. The CDR3 nucleotides read TGTGCCATCAAGGATAGCGGGGGGGAGCAGTTCTTC. The encoded protein is CAIKDSGGEQFF.

This clonotype turned up a few times. The chain links TRBV29-1 to TRBJ2-5, with no clear D. The J call may be in error: the DNA end matches TRBJ2-1 better. The CDR3 contains 12 residues. Germline values: CDR1 SQVTM, CDR2 ANQGSEA. CDR3 residues: CSVANSYNEQFF. The DNA for the CDR3 is TGCAGCGTTGCGAACAGTTACAATGAGCAGTTCTTC.

A word on this clonotype: The junction departs from germline at one end; a sequencing error may be responsible. The J gene is TRBJ1-2, the V gene TRBV12-3 or TRBV12-4; 9 bases line up with TRBD1. This CDR3 has 12 amino acids. DNA for the CDR3: TGTGTCAGCTGGGGACAGGGTTTCGGCTACACCTTC. This codes for CVSWGQGFGYTF.

This clonotype was recorded a few times. The gene calls are TRBV15 and TRBJ1-1; 9 bases align to TRBD1. The length of the CDR3 is 15 residues. V lost 3 bases to trimming and J lost 4 bases; unmatched junction nucleotides: 6. CDR1 is LNHNV, CDR2 YYDKDF, per germline (reference sequence). Written as DNA, the CDR3 is TGTGCCACCAGCAGGATGACAGGGGGGGGCACTGAAGCTTTCTTT. Amino acid sequence: CATSRMTGGGTEAFF.

This clonotype showed up just a few times. The chain has TRBV7-2 and TRBJ2-5; 10 bases line up with TRBD2. The J call may be in error: the DNA end matches TRBJ2-1 better. This CDR3 contains 16 residues. Germline-derived CDR1 and CDR2 are SGHTA and FQGNSA. CDR3 protein: CASSKRSGGASNEQFF. CDR3 nucleotides: TGTGCCAGCAGCAAGCGAAGCGGGGGGGCCTCCAATGAGCAGTTCTTC.

V gene TRBV20-1 combines with J gene TRBJ1-2; 7 bases fit TRBD1. Germline CDR1 and CDR2: DFQATT and SNEGSKA (reference sequence). V shed 6 bases, J shed 4 bases, and the junction held 5 bases outside the gene matches. This CDR3 comprises 12 residues. The CDR3 region is CSASTGFYGYTF. The CDR3 nucleotides are TGCAGTGCCTCGACAGGGTTCTATGGCTACACCTTC.

J is TRBJ2-7 and V is TRBV10-3; 7 nucleotides agree with TRBD1. V lost 3 bases, J lost 6 bases, and 2 bases stayed unmatched. CDR3 length: 12 amino acids. Looked up from germline, CDR1 is ENHRY and CDR2 is SYGVKD. CDR3 sequence reads: CAISDRQGEQYF. The DNA of the CDR3 is TGTGCCATCAGTGACCGACAGGGCGAGCAGTACTTC.

The V and J genes are TRBV29-1 and TRBJ1-3; 7 bases map to TRBD1. From germline, CDR1 is SQVTM and CDR2 ANQGSEA. This CDR3 spans 12 amino acids. V lost 6 bases to trimming and J lost 4 bases; unmatched junction nucleotides: 3. The CDR3 region is CSVQGQGNTIYF. The CDR3, as DNA: TGCAGCGTGCAGGGACAGGGAAACACCATATATTTT.